This T cell receptor (beta chain) was obtained from a study of Graves' ophthalmopathy and Graves' hyperthyroidism. CDR1 MGHDK and CDR2 SYGVNS come from the germline V gene. The CDR3 has 15 residues. V lost 3 bases and J lost 2, with 13 bases in between. The study amplified TCR beta CDR3 regions using RNA transcripts. Investigators did first-round RT-PCR with HTBI primers, then second-round multiplex PCR. TCRdb re-analysed the multiplex PCR reads in MiXCR, keeping a single row per CDR3 protein. This table holds 660,000 or so distinct CDR3 sequences, roughly 41% found once. Source material: peripheral blood. The V and J genes are TRBV25-1 and TRBJ1-2; D not resolved. The TCR originated in an adult man with Graves' ophthalmopathy. CDR3: CASSDLRGRNYGYTF. In DNA, the CDR3 is TGTGCCAGCAGTGACTTGAGAGGGAGGAACTATGGCTACACCTTC.